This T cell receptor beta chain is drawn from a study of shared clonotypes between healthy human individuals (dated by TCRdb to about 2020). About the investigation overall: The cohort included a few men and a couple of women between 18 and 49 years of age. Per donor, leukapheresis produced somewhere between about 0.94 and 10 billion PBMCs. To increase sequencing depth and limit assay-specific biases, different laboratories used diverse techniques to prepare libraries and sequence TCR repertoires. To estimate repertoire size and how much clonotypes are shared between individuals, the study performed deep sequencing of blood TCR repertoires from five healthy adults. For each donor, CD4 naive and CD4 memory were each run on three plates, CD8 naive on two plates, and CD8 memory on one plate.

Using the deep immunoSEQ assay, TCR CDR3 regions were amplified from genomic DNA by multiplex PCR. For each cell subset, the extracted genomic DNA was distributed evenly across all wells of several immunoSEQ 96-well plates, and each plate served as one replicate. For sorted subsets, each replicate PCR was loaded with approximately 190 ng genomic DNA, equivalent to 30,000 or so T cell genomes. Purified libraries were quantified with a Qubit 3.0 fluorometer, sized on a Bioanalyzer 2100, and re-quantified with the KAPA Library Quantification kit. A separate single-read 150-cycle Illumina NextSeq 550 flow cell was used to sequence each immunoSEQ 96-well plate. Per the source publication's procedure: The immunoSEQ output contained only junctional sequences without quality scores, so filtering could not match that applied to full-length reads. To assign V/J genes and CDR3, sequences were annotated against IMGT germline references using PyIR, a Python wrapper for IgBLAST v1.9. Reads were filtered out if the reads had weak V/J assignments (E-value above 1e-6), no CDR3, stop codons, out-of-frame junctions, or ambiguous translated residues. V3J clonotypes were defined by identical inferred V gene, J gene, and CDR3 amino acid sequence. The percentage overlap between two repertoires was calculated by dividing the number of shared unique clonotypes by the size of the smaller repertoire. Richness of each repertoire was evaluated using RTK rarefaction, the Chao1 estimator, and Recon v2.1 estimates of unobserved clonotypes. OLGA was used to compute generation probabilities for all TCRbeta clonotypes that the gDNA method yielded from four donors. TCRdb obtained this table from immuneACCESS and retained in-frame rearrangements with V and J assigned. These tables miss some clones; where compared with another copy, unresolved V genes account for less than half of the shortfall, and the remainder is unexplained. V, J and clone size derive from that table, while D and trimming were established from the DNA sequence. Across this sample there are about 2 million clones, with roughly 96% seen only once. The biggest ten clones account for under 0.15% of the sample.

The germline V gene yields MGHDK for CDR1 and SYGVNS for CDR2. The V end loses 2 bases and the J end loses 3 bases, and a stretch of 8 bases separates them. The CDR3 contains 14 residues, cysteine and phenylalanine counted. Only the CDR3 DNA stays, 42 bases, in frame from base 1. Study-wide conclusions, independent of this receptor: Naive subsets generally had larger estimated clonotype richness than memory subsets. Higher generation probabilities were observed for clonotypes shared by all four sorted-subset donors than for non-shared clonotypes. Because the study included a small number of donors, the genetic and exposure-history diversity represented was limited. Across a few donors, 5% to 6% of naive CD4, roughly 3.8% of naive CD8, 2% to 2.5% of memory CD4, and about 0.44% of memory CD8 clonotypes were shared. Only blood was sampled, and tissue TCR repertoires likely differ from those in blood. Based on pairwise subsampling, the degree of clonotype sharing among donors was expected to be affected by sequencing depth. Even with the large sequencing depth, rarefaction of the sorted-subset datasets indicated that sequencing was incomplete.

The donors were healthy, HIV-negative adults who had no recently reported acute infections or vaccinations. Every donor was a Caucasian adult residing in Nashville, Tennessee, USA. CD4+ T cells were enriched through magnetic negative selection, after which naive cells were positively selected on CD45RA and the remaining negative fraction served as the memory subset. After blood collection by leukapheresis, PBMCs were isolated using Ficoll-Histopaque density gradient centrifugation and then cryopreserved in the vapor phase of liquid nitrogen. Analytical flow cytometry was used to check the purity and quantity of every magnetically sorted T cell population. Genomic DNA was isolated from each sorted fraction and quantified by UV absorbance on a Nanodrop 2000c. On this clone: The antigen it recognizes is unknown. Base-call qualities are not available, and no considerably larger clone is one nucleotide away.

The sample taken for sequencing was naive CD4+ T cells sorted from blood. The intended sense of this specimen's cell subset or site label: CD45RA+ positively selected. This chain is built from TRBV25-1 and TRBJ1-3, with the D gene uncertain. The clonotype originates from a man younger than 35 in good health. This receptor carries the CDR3 CASSEPGLGNTIYF. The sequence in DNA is TGTGCCAGCAGTGAACCGGGTCTTGGAAACACCATATATTTT.